This T cell receptor (beta chain) was sequenced for a study of blood T cell repertoires in COVID-19. The ends were cut back, 5 bases at V and 2 bases at J, with 16 bases in the middle. The CDR3 is 16 residues long. The germline gives CDR1 LNHNV, CDR2 YYDKDF (reference sequence). In the authors' methods: Cell counts per sample came from amplifying reference gene primers. The repertoire was sequenced with immunoSEQ multiplex PCR; TCRdb's copy has only in-frame clones and lacks some. V, J and clone size were drawn from that table, and D and trimming were deduced from the DNA. The data show 320,000 or so clones, with approximately 88% seen just once and 5% held by the top ten.

The rearrangement links TRBV15 to TRBJ1-5; TRBD1 is a possible D gene (6 bases). The sequenced material came from PBMCs or T cells enriched from blood (not recorded which). The receptor comes from a man aged 25-45 years who had recovered from COVID-19. CDR3 loop: CATSGGGVMGNQPQHF. In DNA, the CDR3 is TGTGCCACCAGCGGGGGGGGCGTGATGGGCAATCAGCCCCAGCATTTT. Filled out from reference TRBV15 and TRBJ1-5, the complete variable domain reads DAMVIQNPRYQVTQFGKPVTLSCSQTLNHNVMYWYQQKSSQAPKLLFHYYDKDFNNEADTPDNFQSRRPNTSFCFLDIRSPGLGDTAMYLCATSGGGVMGNQPQHFGDGTRLSIL.